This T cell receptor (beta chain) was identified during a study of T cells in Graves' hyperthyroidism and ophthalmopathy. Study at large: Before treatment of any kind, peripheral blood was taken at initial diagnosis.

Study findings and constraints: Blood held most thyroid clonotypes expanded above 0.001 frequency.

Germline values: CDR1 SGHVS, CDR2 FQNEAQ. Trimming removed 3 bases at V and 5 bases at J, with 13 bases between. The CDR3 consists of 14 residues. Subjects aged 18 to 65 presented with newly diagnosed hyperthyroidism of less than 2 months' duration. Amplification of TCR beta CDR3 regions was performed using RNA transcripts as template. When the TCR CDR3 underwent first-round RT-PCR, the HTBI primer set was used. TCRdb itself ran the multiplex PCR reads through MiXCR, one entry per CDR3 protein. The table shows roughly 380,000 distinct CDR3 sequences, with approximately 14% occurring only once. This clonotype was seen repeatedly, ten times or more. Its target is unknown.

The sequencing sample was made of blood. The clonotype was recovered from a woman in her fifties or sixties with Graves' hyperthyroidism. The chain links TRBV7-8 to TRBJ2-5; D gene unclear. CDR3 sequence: CASSFYSAGETQYF. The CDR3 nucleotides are TGTGCCAGCAGCTTCTACAGCGCCGGGGAGACCCAGTACTTC.